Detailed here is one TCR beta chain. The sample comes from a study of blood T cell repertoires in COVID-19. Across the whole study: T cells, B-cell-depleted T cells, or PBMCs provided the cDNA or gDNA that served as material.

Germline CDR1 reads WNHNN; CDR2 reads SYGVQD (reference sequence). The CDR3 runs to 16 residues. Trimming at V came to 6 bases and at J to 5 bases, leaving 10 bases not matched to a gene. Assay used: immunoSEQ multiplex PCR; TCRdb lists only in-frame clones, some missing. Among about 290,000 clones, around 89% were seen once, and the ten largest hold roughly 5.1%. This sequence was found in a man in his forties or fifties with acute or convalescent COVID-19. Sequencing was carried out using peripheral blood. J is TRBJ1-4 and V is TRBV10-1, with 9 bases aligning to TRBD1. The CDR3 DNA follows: TGCGCCAGCAGCGCGGGACAGGGCTTCGGGAATGAAAAACTGTTTTTT. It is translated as CASSAGQGFGNEKLFF.